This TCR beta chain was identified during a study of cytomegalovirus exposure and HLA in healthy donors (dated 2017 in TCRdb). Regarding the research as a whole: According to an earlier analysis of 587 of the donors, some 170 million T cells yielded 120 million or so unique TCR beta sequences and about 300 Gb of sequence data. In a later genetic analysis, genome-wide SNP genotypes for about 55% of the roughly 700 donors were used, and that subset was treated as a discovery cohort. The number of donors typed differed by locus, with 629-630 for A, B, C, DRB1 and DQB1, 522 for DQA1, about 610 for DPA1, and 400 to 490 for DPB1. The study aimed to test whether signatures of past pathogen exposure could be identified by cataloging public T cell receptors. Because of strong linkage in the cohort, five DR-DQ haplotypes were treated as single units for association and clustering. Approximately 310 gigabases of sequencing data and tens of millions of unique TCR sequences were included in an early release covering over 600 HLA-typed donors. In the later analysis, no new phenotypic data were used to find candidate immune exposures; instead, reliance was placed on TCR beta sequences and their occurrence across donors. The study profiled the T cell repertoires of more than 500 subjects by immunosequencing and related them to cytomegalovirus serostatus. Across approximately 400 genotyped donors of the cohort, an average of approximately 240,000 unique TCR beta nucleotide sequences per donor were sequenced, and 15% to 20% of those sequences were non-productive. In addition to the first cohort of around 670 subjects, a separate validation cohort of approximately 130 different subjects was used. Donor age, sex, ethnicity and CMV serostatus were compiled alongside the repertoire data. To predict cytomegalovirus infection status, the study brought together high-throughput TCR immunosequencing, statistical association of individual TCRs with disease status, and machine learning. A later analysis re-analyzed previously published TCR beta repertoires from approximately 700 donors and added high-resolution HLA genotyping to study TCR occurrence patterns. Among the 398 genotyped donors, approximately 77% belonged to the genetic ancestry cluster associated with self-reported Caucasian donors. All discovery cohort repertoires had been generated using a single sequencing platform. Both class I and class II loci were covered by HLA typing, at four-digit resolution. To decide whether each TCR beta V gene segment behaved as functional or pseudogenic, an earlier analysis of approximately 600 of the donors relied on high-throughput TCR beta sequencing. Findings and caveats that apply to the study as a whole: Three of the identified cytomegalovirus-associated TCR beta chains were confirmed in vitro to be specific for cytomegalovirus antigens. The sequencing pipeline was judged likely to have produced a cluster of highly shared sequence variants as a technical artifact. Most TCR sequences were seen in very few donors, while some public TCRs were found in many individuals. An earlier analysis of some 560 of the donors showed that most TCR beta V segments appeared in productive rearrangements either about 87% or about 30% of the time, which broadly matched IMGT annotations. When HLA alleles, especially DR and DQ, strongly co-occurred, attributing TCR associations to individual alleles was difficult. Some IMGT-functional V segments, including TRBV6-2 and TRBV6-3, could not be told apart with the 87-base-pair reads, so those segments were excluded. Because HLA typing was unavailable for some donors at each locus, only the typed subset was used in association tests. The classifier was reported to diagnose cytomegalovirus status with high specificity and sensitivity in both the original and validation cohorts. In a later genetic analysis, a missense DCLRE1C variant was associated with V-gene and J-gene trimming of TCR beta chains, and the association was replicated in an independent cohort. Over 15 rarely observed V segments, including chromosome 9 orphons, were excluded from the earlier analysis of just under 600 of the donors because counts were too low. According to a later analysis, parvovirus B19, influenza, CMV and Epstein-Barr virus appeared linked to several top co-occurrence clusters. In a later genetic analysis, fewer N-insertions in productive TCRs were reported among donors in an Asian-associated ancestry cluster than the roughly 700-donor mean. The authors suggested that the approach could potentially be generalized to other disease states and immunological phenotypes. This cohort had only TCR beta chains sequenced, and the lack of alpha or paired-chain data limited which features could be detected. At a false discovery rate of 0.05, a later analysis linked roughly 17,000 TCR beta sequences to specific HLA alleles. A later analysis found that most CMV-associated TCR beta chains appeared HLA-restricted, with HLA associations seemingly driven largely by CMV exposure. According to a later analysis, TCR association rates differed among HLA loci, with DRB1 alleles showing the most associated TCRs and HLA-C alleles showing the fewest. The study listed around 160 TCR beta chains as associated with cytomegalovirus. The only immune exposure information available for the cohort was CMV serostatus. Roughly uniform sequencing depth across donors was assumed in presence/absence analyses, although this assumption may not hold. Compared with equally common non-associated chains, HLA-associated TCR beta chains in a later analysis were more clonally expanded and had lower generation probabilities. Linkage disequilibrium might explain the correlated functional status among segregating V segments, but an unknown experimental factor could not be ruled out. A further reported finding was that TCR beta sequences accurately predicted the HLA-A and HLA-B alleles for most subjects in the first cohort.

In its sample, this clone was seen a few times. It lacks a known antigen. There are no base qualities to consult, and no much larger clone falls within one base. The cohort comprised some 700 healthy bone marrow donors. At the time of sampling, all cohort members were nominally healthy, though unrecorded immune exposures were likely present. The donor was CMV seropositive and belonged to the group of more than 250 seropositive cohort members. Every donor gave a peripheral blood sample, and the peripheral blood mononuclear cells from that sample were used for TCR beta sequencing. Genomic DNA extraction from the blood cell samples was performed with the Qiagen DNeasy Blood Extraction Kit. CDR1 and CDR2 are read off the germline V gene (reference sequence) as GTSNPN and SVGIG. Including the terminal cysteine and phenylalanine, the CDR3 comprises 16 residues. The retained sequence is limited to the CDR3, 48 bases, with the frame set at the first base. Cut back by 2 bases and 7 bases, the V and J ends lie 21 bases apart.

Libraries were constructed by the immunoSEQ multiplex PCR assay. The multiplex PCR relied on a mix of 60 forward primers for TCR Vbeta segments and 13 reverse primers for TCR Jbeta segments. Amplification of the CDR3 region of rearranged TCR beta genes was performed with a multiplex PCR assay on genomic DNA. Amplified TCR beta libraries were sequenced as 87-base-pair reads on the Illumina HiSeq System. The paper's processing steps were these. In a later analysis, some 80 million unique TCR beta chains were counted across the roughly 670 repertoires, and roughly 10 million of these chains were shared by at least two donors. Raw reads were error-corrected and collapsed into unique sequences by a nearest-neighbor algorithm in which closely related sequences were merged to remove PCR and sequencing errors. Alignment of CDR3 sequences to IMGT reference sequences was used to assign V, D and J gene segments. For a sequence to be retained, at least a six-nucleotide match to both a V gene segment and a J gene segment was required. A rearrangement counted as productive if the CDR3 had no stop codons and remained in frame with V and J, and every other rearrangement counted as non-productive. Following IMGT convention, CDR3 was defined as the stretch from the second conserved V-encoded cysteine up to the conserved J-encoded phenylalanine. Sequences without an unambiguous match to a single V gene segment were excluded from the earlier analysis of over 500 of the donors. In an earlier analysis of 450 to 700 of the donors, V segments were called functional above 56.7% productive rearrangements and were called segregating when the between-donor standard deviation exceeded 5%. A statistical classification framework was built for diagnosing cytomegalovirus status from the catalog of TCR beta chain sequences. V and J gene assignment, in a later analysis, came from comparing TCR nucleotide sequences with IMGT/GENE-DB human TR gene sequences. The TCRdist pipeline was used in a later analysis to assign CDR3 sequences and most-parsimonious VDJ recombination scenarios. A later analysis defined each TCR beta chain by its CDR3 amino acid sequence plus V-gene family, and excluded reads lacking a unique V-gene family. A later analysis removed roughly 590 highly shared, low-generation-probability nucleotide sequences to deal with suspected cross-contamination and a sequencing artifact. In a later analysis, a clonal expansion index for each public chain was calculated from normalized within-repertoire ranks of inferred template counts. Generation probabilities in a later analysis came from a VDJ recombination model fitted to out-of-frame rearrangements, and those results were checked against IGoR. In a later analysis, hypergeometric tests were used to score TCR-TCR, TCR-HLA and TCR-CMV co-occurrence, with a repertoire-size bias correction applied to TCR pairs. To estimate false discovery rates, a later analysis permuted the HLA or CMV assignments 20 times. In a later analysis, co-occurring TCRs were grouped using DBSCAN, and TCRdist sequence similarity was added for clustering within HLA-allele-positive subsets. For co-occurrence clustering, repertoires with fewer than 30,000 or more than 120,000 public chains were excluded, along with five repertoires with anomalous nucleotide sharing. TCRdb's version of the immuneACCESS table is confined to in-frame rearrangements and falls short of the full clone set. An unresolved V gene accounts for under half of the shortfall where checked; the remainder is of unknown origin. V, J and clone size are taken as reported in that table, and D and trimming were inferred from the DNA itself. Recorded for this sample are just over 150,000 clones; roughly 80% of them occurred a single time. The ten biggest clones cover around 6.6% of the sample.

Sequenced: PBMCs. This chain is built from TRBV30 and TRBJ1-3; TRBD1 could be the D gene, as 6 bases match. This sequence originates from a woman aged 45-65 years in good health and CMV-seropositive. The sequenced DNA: TGTGCCTGGAGTAGAGGACAGCTGGATGCCGGGAACACCATATATTTT. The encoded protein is CAWSRGQLDAGNTIYF.